Shown below are 10 T cell receptor beta chains from a single sample sequenced in a study of blood T cell repertoires in COVID-19. The repertoire was sequenced with immunoSEQ multiplex PCR; TCRdb's copy has only in-frame clones and lacks some. This table has just under 35,000 clones, over 90% appearing once. The sequenced sample consisted of peripheral blood. The receptors originated from a man aged 55 to 70 with active or convalescent COVID-19.

The chain uses TRBV6-5 and TRBJ2-7; D is possibly TRBD2 (6 bases). This CDR3 spans 15 amino acids. The V end lost 3 bases, the J end lost 2 bases, and 14 bases lay between the germline ends. The germline CDR1 and CDR2 sequences are MNHEY and SVGAGI. The CDR3 spells CASSYTWREAYEQYF. The DNA for the CDR3 is TGTGCCAGCAGTTATACTTGGCGGGAAGCCTACGAGCAGTACTTC.

The rearrangement joins TRBV5-1 to TRBJ2-3; 7 bases line up with TRBD2. V lost 4 bases, J lost 4 bases, and 6 bases stayed unmatched. In germline, CDR1 is SGHRS, CDR2 YFSETQ. This CDR3 spans 14 amino acids. CDR3 DNA: TGCGCCAGCAGCACAGCGGGGAGGGCAGATACGCAGTATTTT. This sequence encodes CASSTAGRADTQYF. The variable domain in full, with the rest retrieved from reference TRBV5-1 and TRBJ2-3, is KAGVTQTPRYLIKTRGQQVTLSCSPISGHRSVSWYQQTPGQGLQFLFEYFSETQRNKGNFPGRFSGRQFSNSRSEMNVSTLELGDSALYLCASSTAGRADTQYFGPGTRLTVL.

The V gene is TRBV13, the J gene TRBJ2-1; D gene ambiguous. V was shortened by 1 base and J by 10 bases, with 20 bases between the two germline ends. The CDR3 sequence is 16 residues long. CDR1 and CDR2 (germline): PRHDT, FYEKMQ (reference sequence). The DNA of the CDR3 is TGTGCCAGCAGCTTAGTGACGACCGGCGCGGTCGGCGAGCAGTTCTTC. It is translated as CASSLVTTGAVGEQFF.

The V gene is TRBV5-4, the J gene TRBJ1-1; 9 bases map to TRBD1. This CDR3 spans 16 amino acids. Germline V gene lookup returns CDR1 SGHNT and CDR2 YYREEE (reference sequence). V shed 0 bases, J shed 11 bases, and the junction held 14 bases outside the gene matches. The CDR3 spells CASSLARDRARDQAFF. The CDR3 region has the DNA TGTGCCAGCAGCTTGGCCCGGGACAGGGCACGGGATCAGGCTTTCTTT.

The chain couples TRBV29-1 to TRBJ1-2; perhaps TRBD1 as D (6 bases). Per the germline V gene, CDR1 is SQVTM and CDR2 is ANQGSEA. The CDR3 loop spans 13 amino acids. Trimming took 3 bases from V and 4 from J, leaving 12 bases between them. The CDR3, as DNA: TGCAGCGTTGAGGACAGTTCTTCCTATGGCTACACCTTC. It yields the protein CSVEDSSSYGYTF.

The gene calls are TRBV28 and TRBJ2-5; 7 bases fit TRBD2. Germline lookup yields CDR1 MDHEN and CDR2 SYDVKM. Trimming at V came to 3 bases and at J to 2 bases, leaving 9 bases not matched to a gene. The CDR3 has 16 residues. CDR3 DNA sequence: TGTGCCAGCAGTTTGAGGCCTAGCGGAACTCAAGAGACCCAGTACTTC. Protein product: CASSLRPSGTQETQYF.

This rearrangement joins TRBV7-9 to TRBJ2-7, with a weak D call TRBD2 (6 bases). Per germline, CDR1 SEHNR and CDR2 FQNEAQ (reference sequence). V lost 6 bases, J lost 6 bases, and 12 bases lay in between. CDR3 size: 12 residues. The CDR3 region has the DNA TGTGCCAGCAGGTCCGGAGGGGCCGAGCAGTACTTC. It translates to CASRSGGAEQYF.

This clone was found once. The gene calls are TRBV10-3 and TRBJ1-1; 7 bases fit TRBD1. The germline V gene has CDR1 ENHRY and CDR2 SYGVKD. V lost 3 bases, J lost 3 bases, and 13 bases stayed unmatched. This CDR3 comprises 17 residues. The DNA for the CDR3 is TGTGCCATCAGTGACCCTGGGACAGCGAGCAGGGACACTGAAGCTTTCTTT. This translates into CAISDPGTASRDTEAFF.

This clone was observed a handful of times. V usage is TRBV27 and J usage is TRBJ1-1; 7 nucleotides line up with TRBD1. Germline V CDR1 and CDR2: MNHEY, SMNVEV (reference sequence). V lost 4 bases and J lost 2; bases outside the gene matches: 4. CDR3 length: 14 amino acids. CDR3 coding DNA: TGTGCCAGCAGTTGGTCAGGGGGAAACACTGAAGCTTTCTTT. Encoded protein: CASSWSGGNTEAFF.

The chain has TRBV5-1 and TRBJ2-7; 10 bases match TRBD1. J gave up 6 bases and V 5 bases, and 5 bases lay outside the gene matches. The germline gives CDR1 SGHRS, CDR2 YFSETQ. The CDR3 contains 13 residues. The CDR3 here is CASRPGTGAEQYF. In nucleotides, the CDR3 is TGCGCCAGCAGGCCCGGGACAGGGGCCGAGCAGTACTTC.